This entry describes one TCR beta chain. This entry comes from a study of blood T cell repertoires in COVID-19. The germline V gene has CDR1 SGDLS and CDR2 YYNGEE. CDR3 length equals 14 residues. Trimming left V 0 bases short and J 8 bases short, with 12 bases between. Using immunoSEQ multiplex PCR, the repertoire was profiled, and TCRdb retains in-frame clones only, with some absent. The sample includes over 35,000 clones, approximately 91% seen only once; the top ten take less than 20%. This receptor was taken from a woman aged 30 to 39 in a cohort sampled during active COVID-19. Sequencing input: peripheral blood. The chain employs TRBV9 and TRBJ2-1, with D perhaps matching TRBD2 (6 bases). The CDR3: CASSVDGRRDEQFF. The CDR3 DNA reads TGTGCCAGCAGCGTAGACGGGAGACGTGATGAGCAGTTCTTC. The whole variable domain, filled in from reference TRBV9 and TRBJ2-1, reads DSGVTQTPKHLITATGQRVTLRCSPRSGDLSVYWYQQSLDQGLQFLIQYYNGEERAKGNILERFSAQQFPDLHSELNLSSLELGDSALYFCASSVDGRRDEQFFGPGTRLTVL.